This entry concerns a single TCR beta chain. The repertoire was sequenced with immunoSEQ multiplex PCR; TCRdb's copy has only in-frame clones and lacks some. The sample carries 150,000 to 200,000 clones, roughly 87% recorded once. Two negative PCRs, clearance, or symptom resolution had been documented for recovered Cohort 3 donors. The data stem from a study of blood T cell repertoires in COVID-19. The length of the CDR3 is 15 residues. Germline lookup yields CDR1 SEHNR and CDR2 FQNEAQ (reference sequence). The V end was cut by 7 bases, the J end by 4 bases, with 19 bases between. J is TRBJ1-2 and V is TRBV7-9; D gene ambiguous. The TCR originated in a woman between 45 and 65 years old who had recovered from COVID-19. The sequencing input was PBMCs or T cells enriched from blood (not recorded which). The CDR3 region has the DNA TGTGCCAGCACACTCGGGATTGGAGGCGTCTATGGCTACACCTTC. Translated: CASTLGIGGVYGYTF.